A single sample is the source of the 19 T cell receptor beta chains below, sequenced in a study of OX40 agonist ivuxolimab in advanced cancers. Produced via immunoSEQ multiplex PCR; TCRdb's table is partial and in-frame only. Of some 64,000 clones in the sample, 87% were seen once. The sample consisted of CD4+ or CD8+ T cells sorted from blood, taken in a trial of the OX40 agonist ivuxolimab. The receptors were gathered from an adult with an advanced solid tumor such as melanoma, head and neck, liver or kidney cancer.

The gene calls are TRBV19 and TRBJ2-3; 13 positions match TRBD2. From germline, CDR1 is LNHDA and CDR2 SQIVND (reference sequence). V was clipped by 7 bases and J by 5 bases; unmatched bases: 6. This CDR3 is built from 15 residues. The CDR3 DNA follows: TGTGCCAGTAAAGTACTAGCGGGAGGGGAAGATACGCAGTATTTT. Translated, it gives CASKVLAGGEDTQYF.

V gene TRBV30 combines with J gene TRBJ1-6, with TRBD1 as a possible D gene (6 bases). CDR1 is GTSNPN, CDR2 SVGIG, per germline (reference sequence). CDR3 length equals 14 residues. Trimming stripped 0 bases from V and 11 bases from J, with 14 bases between. CDR3 residues: CAWSVTGGVPPLHF. CDR3 coding DNA: TGTGCCTGGAGTGTGACCGGGGGCGTTCCACCCCTCCACTTT. The whole variable domain, remainder taken from reference TRBV30 and TRBJ1-6, is SQTIHQWPATLVQPVGSPLSLECTVEGTSNPNLYWYRQAAGRGLQLLFYSVGIGQISSEVPQNLSASRPQDRQFILSSKKLLLSDSGFYLCAWSVTGGVPPLHFGNGTRLTVT.

This chain links TRBV11-2 with TRBJ1-5, with 9 positions matching TRBD1. Germline V gene sequence: CDR1 SGHAT, CDR2 FQNNGV. The CDR3 runs to 15 residues. The junction had 10 bases not matched to a gene; V was cut back by 6 bases and J by 7 bases. CDR3 amino acids: CASSPTGGAGQPQHF. CDR3 DNA: TGTGCCAGCAGTCCTACAGGGGGCGCGGGGCAGCCCCAGCATTTT. Variable domain in full (rest from reference TRBV11-2 and TRBJ1-5): EAGVAQSPRYKIIEKRQSVAFWCNPISGHATLYWYQQILGQGPKLLIQFQNNGVVDDSQLPKDRFSAERLKGVDSTLKIQPAKLEDSAVYLCASSPTGGAGQPQHFGDGTRLSIL.

V and J are TRBV9 and TRBJ2-6, with TRBD1 matching over 10 bases. CDR3 length equals 18 residues. The trim removed 0 bases at V and 2 bases at J, leaving 5 bases unmatched. Germline CDR1 is SGDLS and CDR2 is YYNGEE. Here the CDR3 reads CASSVASGTGAGANVLTF. The DNA for the CDR3 is TGTGCCAGCAGCGTAGCCTCCGGGACAGGGGCTGGGGCCAACGTCCTGACTTTC.

This clone was counted once. DNA of the CDR3: TGTGCCAGCAGTGCCAGACAGCTCAGCACTGAAGCTTTCTTT. Its protein is CASSARQLSTEAFF. V usage is TRBV6-1 and J usage is TRBJ1-1; tentative D call: TRBD1 (5 bases). The CDR3 loop spans 14 amino acids. Germline V gene data show CDR1 as MNHNS and CDR2 as SASEGT. V gave up 4 bases and J gave up 4 bases, with 13 bases separating them.

The V and J genes are TRBV25-1 and TRBJ2-7; 14 bases agree with TRBD2. CDR1 is MGHDK and CDR2 is SYGVNS in the germline V gene. The CDR3 is 15 amino acids. The V gene end was trimmed by 1 base and the J gene end by 8 bases; junction bases not matched to a gene: 4. The CDR3 spells CASSEWTSGGNKQYF. The CDR3 nucleotides read TGTGCCAGCAGTGAATGGACTAGCGGGGGGAACAAGCAGTACTTC.

This clone was recorded a few times. In nucleotides, the CDR3 is TGTGCCACCCGGTTGGGACAGTATGGCTACACCTTC. This gives the protein CATRLGQYGYTF. The V gene is TRBV28, the J gene TRBJ1-2; 7 bases match TRBD1. V dropped 10 bases and J dropped 5; count of bases not matched to a gene: 7. Germline CDR1 is MDHEN and CDR2 is SYDVKM. The CDR3 has 12 residues.

The chain is built from TRBV4-1 and TRBJ2-1, with 8 bases lining up with TRBD2. The ends lost 3 bases at V and 5 bases at J; junction bases unmatched: 9. CDR1 and CDR2 from the germline V gene are MGHRA and YSYEKL. The CDR3 runs 16 residues. The CDR3 sequence: CASSQGMIAGHNEQFF. The CDR3 bases are TGCGCCAGCAGCCAGGGGATGATAGCGGGGCACAATGAGCAGTTCTTC.

This sequence joins TRBV28 and TRBJ1-5; D ambiguous. The CDR3 contains 13 residues. V lost 6 bases to trimming and J lost 2 bases, with 8 bases between them. Germline assignment: CDR1 MDHEN and CDR2 SYDVKM. CDR3 bases: TGTGCCAGCAGCCCACCCCGCAATCAGCCCCAGCATTTT. It translates to CASSPPRNQPQHF.

V usage is TRBV5-1 and J usage is TRBJ2-7; 8 bases map to TRBD1. The CDR3 runs to 14 residues. The ends lost 4 bases at V and 4 bases at J; junction bases unmatched: 7. Germline V CDR1 and CDR2: SGHRS, YFSETQ. In DNA, the CDR3 is TGCGCCAGCAGCAGGGGACAGGACCGGTACGAGCAGTACTTC. Protein: CASSRGQDRYEQYF.

The chain carries TRBV5-1 and TRBJ2-7, with no clear D. CDR1 and CDR2 (germline): SGHRS, YFSETQ. V lost 7 bases and J lost 5, with 19 bases in between. This CDR3 contains 14 residues. CDR3 amino acids: CASALELLIDEQYF. CDR3 nucleotides: TGCGCCAGCGCGCTAGAGCTTTTGATCGACGAGCAGTACTTC.

This chain uses TRBV7-5 with TRBJ2-5; the D call TRBD2 from the table was never checked on the DNA. TRBV7-5 is an annotated pseudogene. This CDR3 region has 17 residues. CDR3 nucleotide sequence: TGTGCCAGAAGTGACTTCACGAGGATCAACGTCGACGAGACCCAGTACTTC. This encodes CARSDFTRINVDETQYF.

This clone was picked up one time. This chain joins TRBV28 and TRBJ2-6; D gene ambiguous. V lost 3 bases and J lost 0, with 9 bases in between. Per germline, CDR1 MDHEN and CDR2 SYDVKM. CDR3 length equals 16 residues. CDR3 amino acids: CASSFLRSSGANVLTF. The CDR3 coding sequence is TGTGCCAGCAGTTTCCTCCGTTCCTCTGGGGCCAACGTCCTGACTTTC. Together with reference TRBV28 and TRBJ2-6, the CDR3 gives the full variable domain: DVKVTQSSRYLVKRTGEKVFLECVQDMDHENMFWYRQDPGLGLRLIYFSYDVKMKEKGDIPEGYSVSREKKERFSLILESASTNQTSMYLCASSFLRSSGANVLTFGAGSRLTVL.

The V and J genes are TRBV7-2 and TRBJ2-3; no firm D call. This CDR3 region has 14 residues. Germline V gives CDR1 SGHTA, CDR2 FQGNSA. V lost 2 bases and J 0 bases, leaving 6 bases between the germline ends. Here the CDR3 reads CASSLNWSTDTQYF. The CDR3, as DNA: TGTGCCAGCAGCTTAAACTGGAGCACAGATACGCAGTATTTT.

The chain combines TRBV30 with TRBJ2-5; D is possibly TRBD1 (5 bases). This CDR3 region has 12 residues. From germline, CDR1 is GTSNPN and CDR2 SVGIG (reference sequence). V gave up 2 bases and J gave up 4 bases, with 8 bases separating them. DNA for the CDR3: TGTGCCTGGAGTATGACAGCAGAGACCCAGTACTTC. Residues: CAWSMTAETQYF.

The chain joins TRBV5-1 to TRBJ1-1; 7 positions agree with TRBD1. The V gene's germline CDR1 is SGHRS and CDR2 YFSETQ. Losses at the gene ends were 8 bases for V and 2 bases for J; bases not matched to a gene: 9. CDR3 length equals 14 residues. The CDR3 spells CASNPGTDNTEAFF. DNA for the CDR3: TGCGCCAGTAACCCCGGGACAGACAACACTGAAGCTTTCTTT.

The chain employs TRBV10-1 and TRBJ2-2, with D unresolved. CDR3 length: 14 amino acids. Germline V lookup: CDR1 WNHNN, CDR2 SYGVQD (reference sequence). The V gene lost 2 bases and the J gene lost 0 bases, with 4 bases spanning the gap. The DNA for the CDR3 is TGCGCCAGCAGTGAGAGACCGAACACCGGGGAGCTGTTTTTT. This codes for CASSERPNTGELFF.

This sequence joins TRBV29-1 and TRBJ2-4; D may be TRBD1 or TRBD2 (5 bases each). CDR3 size: 15 residues. The germline V and J ends were trimmed by 2 bases and 5 bases, with 16 bases remaining between them. CDR1 is SQVTM and CDR2 is ANQGSEA in the germline V gene. The CDR3 protein is CSVERGVGWQNIQYF. For the CDR3, the DNA is TGCAGCGTTGAACGAGGGGTGGGCTGGCAAAACATTCAGTACTTC.

The genes are TRBV28 and TRBJ2-3, with 14 positions matching TRBD2. Germline CDR1 is MDHEN and CDR2 is SYDVKM. This CDR3 is 18 amino acids long. After removal of 3 bases from V and 3 bases from J, the junction contained 8 bases not matched to a gene. The chain's CDR3 is CASSFGGLAGVGTDTQYF. Here the CDR3 DNA reads TGTGCCAGCAGTTTCGGGGGACTAGCGGGAGTAGGAACAGATACGCAGTATTTT.